Presented here are 22 T cell receptor beta chains from one specimen sequenced in a study of T cell clonality in common variable immunodeficiency. Here immunoSEQ multiplex PCR was the method, and the copy in TCRdb shows in-frame clones only, minus some. The sample shows tens of thousands of clones, none of them appearing just once. Sequencing used peripheral blood mononuclear cells. These receptors all stem from a person between 18 and 70 years old in good health.

At least ten counts were recorded for this clone. The sequenced CDR3 bases are TGCGCCAGCAGCTCGACCGGGACAGATAATGAAAAA. This translates into CASSSTGTDNEK. The full CDR3 reads CASSSTGTDNEKLFF. The V and J genes are TRBV5-1 and TRBJ1-4; 7 bases match TRBD1. Read sequence stops 3 residues before the CDR3 end, and the germline J gene provides the missing end. This CDR3 comprises 15 residues. Losses at the gene ends were 3 bases for V and 4 bases for J; bases not matched to a gene: 6. Germline CDR1 reads SGHRS; CDR2 reads YFSETQ.

This clone was seen at least ten times. The DNA ends 3 residues before the CDR3 does, and the rest of the CDR3 is filled in from the germline J gene. The chain has TRBV6-2 or TRBV6-3 and TRBJ2-3, with D unresolved. V was cut by 0 bases and J by 1 base, with 8 bases left in between. This CDR3 is 15 amino acids long. Germline V gene lookup returns CDR1 MNHEY and CDR2 SVGEGT. The CDR3 here is CASSYSPPGTDTQYF. The sequenced CDR3 bases are TGTGCCAGCAGTTACTCGCCCCCGGGCACAGATACG.

This clone occurred many times. The missing CDR3 end, 3 residues past where the read stops, is filled in from the germline J gene. This chain connects TRBV5-8 to TRBJ1-2; perhaps TRBD1 as D (6 bases). V lost 6 bases, J lost 5 bases, and 20 bases lay in between. The CDR3 has 15 amino acids. Per the germline V gene, CDR1 is SGHTS and CDR2 is YDEGEE. The sequenced part of the CDR3 DNA is TGTGCCAGCAACCCCGGGGGGCCCGTGGGTTATGGC. This gives the protein CASNPGGPVGYG. The complete CDR3 sequence is CASNPGGPVGYGYTF. Based on the CDR3 plus reference TRBV5-8 and TRBJ1-2, the full variable domain is EAGVTQSPTHLIKTRGQQATLRCSPISGHTSVYWYQQALGLGLQFLLWYDEGEERNRGNFPPRFSGRQFPNYSSELNVNALELEDSALYLCASNPGGPVGYGYTFGSGTRLTVV.

This clone was detected ten times or more. The read gets to within 3 residues of the CDR3 end, and the germline J gene fills in the rest. V gene TRBV2 combines with J gene TRBJ1-4; possible D gene TRBD1, 5 bases. The V end lost 4 bases, the J end lost 8 bases, and 17 bases lay between the germline ends. Per the germline V gene, CDR1 is SNHLY and CDR2 is FYNNEI. The CDR3 contains 15 residues. The sequenced part of the CDR3 DNA is TGTGCCAGCAGTGCGTTGGGGGGGTCGGCGGAAAAA. Amino acid sequence: CASSALGGSAEK. The entire CDR3 protein reads CASSALGGSAEKLFF.

There are many counts of this clone. The CDR3 goes on 3 residues after the read ends, and that part is filled in from the germline J gene. The chain joins TRBV12-3 or TRBV12-4 to TRBJ2-7; TRBD2 matches 10 bases. The CDR3 has 18 amino acids. The V and J ends lost 3 bases and 5 bases, in that order; junction bases with no gene match: 16. Partial CDR3 DNA: TGTGCCAGCAGTTTCATCCTCGAGGGAAGCGGGAGGGCCAACGAG. Its protein product is CASSFILEGSGRANE. The entire CDR3 reads CASSFILEGSGRANEQYF.

There are many counts of this clone. The read finishes 3 residues shy of the CDR3 end, and the germline J gene is used to complete it. The rearrangement joins TRBV7-6 to TRBJ1-1; D is possibly TRBD1 (5 bases). Trimming removed 1 base from V and 1 base from J, with 10 bases in between. The CDR3 runs to 15 residues. Germline CDR1 is SGHVS and CDR2 is FNYEAQ. The CDR3 protein is CASSLGGQGNTEAFF. CDR3 bases read: TGTGCCAGCAGCTTAGGAGGGCAGGGGAACACTGAA.

This clone was seen more than once but under ten times. The read finishes 3 residues shy of the CDR3 end, and the germline J gene is used to complete it. The gene calls are TRBV18 and TRBJ2-7; 9 bases align to TRBD1. CDR1 is KGHSH and CDR2 is LQKENI in the germline V gene. Trimming at V came to 1 base and at J to 1 base, leaving 2 bases not matched to a gene. The CDR3 covers 15 residues. The CDR3 loop is CASSPRTGVSYEQYF. The CDR3 bases that were read are TGTGCCAGCTCACCACGGACAGGGGTTTCCTACGAG.

This clone was counted a few times. The read comes to an end 3 residues before the CDR3 does, leaving the germline J gene to fill in the end. The genes are TRBV5-8 and TRBJ2-3, with TRBD1 identical over 7 bases. CDR1 and CDR2 from the germline V gene are SGHTS and YDEGEE. This CDR3 is 14 amino acids long. V shed 4 bases and J 3 bases; nucleotides not matched to a gene: 5. This CDR3 reads CASSLTGLTDTQYF. The sequenced CDR3 bases are TGTGCCAGCAGCCTGACAGGGTTGACAGATACG.

In its sample, this clone was seen many times. Other DNA variants within this sample encode the same CDR3. The part of the CDR3 DNA that was read is TGCGCCAGCAGTCCCCGACAGGGGTCCGGAGAGACC. It encodes CASSPRQGSGET. The whole CDR3 sequence reads CASSPRQGSGETQYF. The gene calls are TRBV23-1 and TRBJ2-5; 8 bases agree with TRBD1. Read sequence stops 3 residues before the CDR3 end, and the germline J gene provides the missing end. TRBV23-1 is classed as an ORF, of uncertain function. The junction had 8 bases not matched to a gene; V was cut back by 4 bases and J by 4 bases. This CDR3 spans 15 amino acids.

This clone was found many times. The read terminates 3 residues before the CDR3 end, so the remaining end is supplied by the germline J gene. The chain recombines TRBV2 with TRBJ1-1; 7 bases match TRBD1. V gave up 3 bases and J gave up 4 bases; unmatched junction bases: 14. The CDR3 is made up of 17 amino acids. Germline CDR1 and CDR2: SNHLY and FYNNEI. The sequenced part of the CDR3 DNA is TGTGCCAGCAGTGATCATTTCGGGGCAGGGGGTAGCACTGAA. Translation: CASSDHFGAGGSTE. The full CDR3 reads CASSDHFGAGGSTEAFF.

This clone was picked up many times. Coverage ceases 3 residues before the CDR3 finishes, and the germline J gene fills in the end. This chain links TRBV29-1 with TRBJ2-7; 10 nucleotides align to TRBD2. Germline CDR1 SQVTM, CDR2 ANQGSEA. V lost 4 bases, J lost 3 bases, and 0 bases stayed unmatched. This CDR3 spans 12 amino acids. The CDR3 loop is CSVVAGGYEQYF. CDR3 DNA, as far as it was read: TGCAGCGTTGTAGCGGGGGGCTACGAG.

This clone appeared many times. The missing CDR3 end, 3 residues past where the read stops, is filled in from the germline J gene. The V gene is TRBV19, the J gene TRBJ2-7, with D perhaps TRBD2 (6 bases). There are 13 residues in the CDR3. CDR1 LNHDA and CDR2 SQIVND come from the germline V gene (reference sequence). V was pared by 9 bases and J by 3 bases, with 15 bases between. The sequenced part of the CDR3 DNA is TGTGCCAGCCTCGGGGGTGCGAACTACGAG. Translating it yields CASLGGANYE. The CDR3 in its entirety is CASLGGANYEQYF. The full variable domain, its missing parts supplied by reference TRBV19 and TRBJ2-7, is DGGITQSPKYLFRKEGQNVTLSCEQNLNHDAMYWYRQDPGQGLRLIYYSQIVNDFQKGDIAEGYSVSREKKESFPLTVTSAQKNPTAFYLCASLGGANYEQYFGPGTRLTVT.

This clone was detected many times. Read data end 3 residues before the CDR3 end; the end is taken from the germline J gene. J is TRBJ2-3 and V is TRBV10-3; a possible D gene is TRBD2 (6 bases). Germline V gene lookup returns CDR1 ENHRY and CDR2 SYGVKD. Trimming took 7 bases from V and 6 from J, leaving 26 bases between them. The CDR3 covers 17 residues. CDR3 amino acids: CAIIGGARSASRDTQYF. The sequenced CDR3 bases are TGTGCCATCATAGGAGGGGCTAGGTCCGCTTCACGGGATACG.

This clone was counted ten times or more. The read gets to within 3 residues of the CDR3 end, and the germline J gene fills in the rest. This chain uses TRBV24-1 with TRBJ2-3, with 7 bases aligning to TRBD2. CDR1 is KGHDR, CDR2 SFDVKD, per germline. The CDR3 runs to 15 residues. V lost 3 bases, J lost 7 bases, and 9 bases stayed unmatched. Here the CDR3 reads CATSDPSSGLYTQYF. Partial CDR3 DNA: TGTGCCACCAGTGATCCTTCTAGCGGATTATATACG.

Ten or more counts support this clone. The sequenced CDR3 bases are TGTGCCAGCTCCCTAGACAGGAGGAACACCGGGGAG. It encodes CASSLDRRNTGE. The full CDR3 protein is CASSLDRRNTGELFF. V usage is TRBV18 and J usage is TRBJ2-2; D might be TRBD1 (6 bases). The read falls 3 residues short of the CDR3 end, and the missing part is taken from the germline J gene. Germline V gene data show CDR1 as KGHSH and CDR2 as LQKENI. Between the trimmed V and J ends, which lost 6 bases and 1 base, there was a span of 12 bases. The CDR3 runs 15 residues.

This clone was counted between two and nine times. One base separates it from a far larger clone, so it is likely a read error. The read halts 3 residues ahead of the CDR3 end, with the missing end drawn from the germline J gene. This chain joins TRBV6-2 or TRBV6-3 and TRBJ2-7; 7 bases are a match to TRBD2. Germline CDR1 MNHEY, CDR2 SVGEGT. This CDR3 region has 16 residues. The sequenced CDR3 bases are TGTACCAGCAGTTACTTCGCTGGGGGGGGTACCTACGAG. Its translation: CTSSYFAGGGTYE. In full, the CDR3 reads CTSSYFAGGGTYEQYF.

This clone was observed at least ten times. The CDR3 end lies 3 residues beyond the end of the read and is filled in from the germline J gene. This rearrangement joins TRBV2 to TRBJ2-2, with 14 bases lining up with TRBD2. Trimming at V came to 5 bases and at J to 5 bases, leaving 7 bases not matched to a gene. The length of the CDR3 is 17 residues. Germline values: CDR1 SNHLY, CDR2 FYNNEI. The part of the CDR3 DNA that was read is TGTGCCAGCAGTACCGGACTAGCGGGAGGCGGAACCGGGGAG. Translated: CASSTGLAGGGTGE. The whole CDR3 is CASSTGLAGGGTGELFF.

This clone was observed at least ten times. The DNA ends 3 residues before the CDR3 does, and the rest of the CDR3 is filled in from the germline J gene. This sequence joins TRBV5-5 and TRBJ2-3, with D unclear. From germline, CDR1 is SGHKS and CDR2 YYEKEE (reference sequence). The ends were cut back, 1 base at V and 0 bases at J, with 9 bases in the middle. This CDR3 comprises 15 residues. CDR3 bases read: TGTGCCAGCAGCTTGAATTCAGGCAGCACAGATACG. It encodes CASSLNSGSTDT. The full CDR3 protein is CASSLNSGSTDTQYF.

This clone was counted at least ten times. The CDR3 extends 3 residues past the end of the read, so its final part is completed from the germline J gene. The J gene is TRBJ1-1, the V gene TRBV7-9; possibly TRBD1 for D (6 bases). This CDR3 contains 14 residues. Germline assignment: CDR1 SEHNR and CDR2 FQNEAQ (reference sequence). V was clipped by 2 bases and J by 4 bases, with 11 bases between them. CDR3 sequence: CASSLQGSSTEAFF. The part of the CDR3 DNA that was read is TGTGCCAGCAGCTTACAGGGGTCCTCCACTGAA.

This clone came up many times. With the read ending 3 residues before the CDR3 end, the germline J gene is used to fill in that end. The chain is built from TRBV11-3 and TRBJ2-5; 7 nucleotides align to TRBD1. CDR3 length: 14 amino acids. V gave up 5 bases and J gave up 2 bases; unmatched junction bases: 5. Germline loops: CDR1 SGHNT, CDR2 YENEEA. The CDR3 bases that were read are TGTGCCAGCAGCCCCGAGACAGGGCAAGAGACC. Protein product: CASSPETGQET. The full CDR3 protein reads CASSPETGQETQYF.

This clone was detected only a few times. CDR3 region: CASSETSGGADTYTF. The covered CDR3 bases are TGTGCCAGCAGTGAAACTAGCGGGGGGGCAGATACC. This chain joins TRBV6-1 and TRBJ1-2; possibly TRBD1 for D (6 bases). The CDR3 end lies 3 residues beyond the end of the read and is filled in from the germline J gene. CDR1 is MNHNS and CDR2 is SASEGT in the germline V gene. The CDR3 covers 15 residues.

This clone was counted many times. The read halts 3 residues ahead of the CDR3 end, with the missing end drawn from the germline J gene. The rearrangement links TRBV6-1 to TRBJ2-1; the match to TRBD2 covers 7 bases. The CDR3 sequence is 17 residues long. Trimming cost V 2 bases and J 7 bases; bases outside gene matches: 14. CDR1 is MNHNS, CDR2 SASEGT, per germline. The sequenced CDR3 bases are TGTGCCAGCAGTGAACTAGCGGCCCGGAGGTCTTGGAATGAG. It codes for CASSELAARRSWNE. The CDR3, in full, reads CASSELAARRSWNEQFF.